The source of this TCR beta chain is a study of T cell responses to AZD1222 COVID-19 vaccine. Findings of the study overall: In a largely white British group with more females than males, clonal diversity was possibly underestimated.

Clones were sequenced by immunoSEQ multiplex PCR, and TCRdb holds only the in-frame ones, with some missing. This table has roughly 86,000 clones, 85% appearing once. Turning to this clone: What it recognizes is unknown.

The J segment lost 0 bases and the V segment lost 4 bases, leaving 10 bases of the junction unmatched. In germline, CDR1 is SGHRS, CDR2 YFSETQ. This CDR3 region has 16 residues. This TCR was recovered from an adult who received the AZD1222 COVID-19 vaccine. Sequenced material: peripheral blood, taken 28 days after the second AZD1222 dose. The chain couples TRBV5-1 to TRBJ2-7; 7 bases map to TRBD1. CDR3 amino acids: CASSARTGQISYEQYF. As DNA, the CDR3 is TGCGCCAGCAGCGCGCGGACGGGACAGATCTCCTACGAGCAGTACTTC.